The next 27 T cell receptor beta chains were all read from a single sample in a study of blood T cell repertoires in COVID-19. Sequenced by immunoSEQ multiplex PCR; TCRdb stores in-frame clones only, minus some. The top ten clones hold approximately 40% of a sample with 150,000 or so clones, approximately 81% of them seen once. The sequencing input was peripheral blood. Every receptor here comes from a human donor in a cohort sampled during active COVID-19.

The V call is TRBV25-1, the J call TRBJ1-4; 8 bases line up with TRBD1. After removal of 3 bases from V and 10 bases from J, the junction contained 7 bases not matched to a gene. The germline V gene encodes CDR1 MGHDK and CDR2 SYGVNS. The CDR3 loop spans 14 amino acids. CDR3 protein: CASSDGPTGGKLFF. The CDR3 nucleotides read TGTGCCAGCAGTGATGGACCTACAGGGGGAAAACTGTTTTTT.

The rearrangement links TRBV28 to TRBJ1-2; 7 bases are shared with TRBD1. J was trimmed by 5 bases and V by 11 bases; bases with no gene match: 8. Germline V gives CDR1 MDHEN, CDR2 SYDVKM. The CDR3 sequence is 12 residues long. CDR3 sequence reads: CAAEEGAYGYTF. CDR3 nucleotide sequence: TGTGCCGCGGAGGAGGGGGCTTATGGCTACACCTTC.

The CDR3 protein is CASSQDRGGSNQPQHF. CDR3 DNA sequence: TGTGCCAGCAGCCAAGATCGAGGGGGTAGCAATCAGCCCCAGCATTTT. V is TRBV4-2 and J is TRBJ1-5; TRBD1 is a possible D gene (6 bases). V was trimmed by 0 bases and J by 0 bases, leaving 9 bases between them. CDR3 length: 16 amino acids. Germline CDR1 reads LGHNA; CDR2 reads YNFKEQ.

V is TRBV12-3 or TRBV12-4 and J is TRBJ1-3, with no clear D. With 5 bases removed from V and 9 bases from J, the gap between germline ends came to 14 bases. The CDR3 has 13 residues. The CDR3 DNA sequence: TGTGCCAGCAGTAAGGGTCTCGGAGGCACCATATATTTT. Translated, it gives CASSKGLGGTIYF.

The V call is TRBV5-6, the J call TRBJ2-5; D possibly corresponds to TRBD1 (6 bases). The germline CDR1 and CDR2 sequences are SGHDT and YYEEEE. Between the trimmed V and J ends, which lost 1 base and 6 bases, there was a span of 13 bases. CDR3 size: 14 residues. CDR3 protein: CASSLNDRTQTQYF. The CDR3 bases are TGTGCCAGCAGCTTGAATGACAGGACCCAGACCCAGTACTTC.

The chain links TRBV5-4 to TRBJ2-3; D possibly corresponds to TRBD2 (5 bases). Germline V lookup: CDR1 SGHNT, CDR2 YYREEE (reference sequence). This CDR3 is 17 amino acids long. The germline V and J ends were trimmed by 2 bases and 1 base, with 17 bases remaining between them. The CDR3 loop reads CASSFGILYRGTDTQYF. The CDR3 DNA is TGTGCCAGCAGCTTCGGGATTCTTTATAGGGGCACAGATACGCAGTATTTT.

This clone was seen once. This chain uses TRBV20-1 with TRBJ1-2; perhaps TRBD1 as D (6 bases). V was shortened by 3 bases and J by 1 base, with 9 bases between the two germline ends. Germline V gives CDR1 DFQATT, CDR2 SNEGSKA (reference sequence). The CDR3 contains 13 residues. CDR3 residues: CSASPGDNYGYTF. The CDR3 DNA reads TGCAGTGCTAGTCCAGGGGATAACTATGGCTACACCTTC.

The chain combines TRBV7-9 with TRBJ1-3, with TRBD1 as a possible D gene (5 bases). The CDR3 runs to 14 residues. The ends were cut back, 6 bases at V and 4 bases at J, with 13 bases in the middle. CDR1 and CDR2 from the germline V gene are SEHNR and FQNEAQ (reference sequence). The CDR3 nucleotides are TGTGCCAGCAGGGACGGGACTCTGGGAAACACCATATATTTT. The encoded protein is CASRDGTLGNTIYF.

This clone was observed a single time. CDR3 in amino acids: CASSLRQVETGELFF. CDR3 sequence (DNA): TGTGCCAGCAGCTTAAGGCAGGTTGAAACTGGGGAGCTGTTTTTT. V and J are TRBV11-2 and TRBJ2-2; D not certain. Trimming cost V 2 bases and J 8 bases, with 15 bases left between them. CDR1 is SGHAT, CDR2 FQNNGV, per germline. This CDR3 contains 15 residues. The full variable domain, rest sourced from reference TRBV11-2 and TRBJ2-2, is EAGVAQSPRYKIIEKRQSVAFWCNPISGHATLYWYQQILGQGPKLLIQFQNNGVVDDSQLPKDRFSAERLKGVDSTLKIQPAKLEDSAVYLCASSLRQVETGELFFGEGSRLTVL.

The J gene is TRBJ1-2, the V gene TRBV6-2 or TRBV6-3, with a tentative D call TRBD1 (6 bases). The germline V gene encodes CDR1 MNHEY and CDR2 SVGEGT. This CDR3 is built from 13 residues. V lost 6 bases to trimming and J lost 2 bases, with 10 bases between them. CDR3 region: CASSLQGNYGYTF. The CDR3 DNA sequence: TGTGCCAGCAGCCTACAGGGAAACTATGGCTACACCTTC.

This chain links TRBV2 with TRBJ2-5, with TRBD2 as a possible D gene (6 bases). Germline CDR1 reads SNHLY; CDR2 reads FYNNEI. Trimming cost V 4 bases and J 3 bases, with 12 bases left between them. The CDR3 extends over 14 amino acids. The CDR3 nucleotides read TGTGCCAGCAGTGTGGGACTCTGGGAAGAGACCCAGTACTTC. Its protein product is CASSVGLWEETQYF.

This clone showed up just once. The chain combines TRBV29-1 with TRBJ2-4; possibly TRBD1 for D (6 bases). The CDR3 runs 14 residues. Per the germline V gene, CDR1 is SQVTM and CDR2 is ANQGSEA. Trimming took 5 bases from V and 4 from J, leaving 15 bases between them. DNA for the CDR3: TGCAGCGTTACTGGGGGCCAGGAGAAAAACATTCAGTACTTC. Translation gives CSVTGGQEKNIQYF.

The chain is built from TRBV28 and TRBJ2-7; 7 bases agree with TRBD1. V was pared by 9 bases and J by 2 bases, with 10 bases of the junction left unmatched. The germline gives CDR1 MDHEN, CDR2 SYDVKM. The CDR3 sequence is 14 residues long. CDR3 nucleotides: TGTGCCAGTTACGAAGGGGGCAGAACCTACGAGCAGTACTTC. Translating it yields CASYEGGRTYEQYF.

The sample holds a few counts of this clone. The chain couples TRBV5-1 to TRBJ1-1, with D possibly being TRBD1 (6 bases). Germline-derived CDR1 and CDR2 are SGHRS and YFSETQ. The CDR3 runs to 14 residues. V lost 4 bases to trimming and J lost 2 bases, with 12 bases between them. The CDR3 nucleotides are TGCGCCAGCAGCCGGACGGACAGAAACACTGAAGCTTTCTTT. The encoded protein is CASSRTDRNTEAFF.

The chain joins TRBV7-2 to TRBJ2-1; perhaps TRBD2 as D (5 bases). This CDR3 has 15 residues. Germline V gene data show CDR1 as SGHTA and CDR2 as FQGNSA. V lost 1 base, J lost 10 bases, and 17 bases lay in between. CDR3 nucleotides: TGTGCCAGCAGCTTAGAGTCGGTGGAGGCTCGGGAGCAGTTCTTC. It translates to CASSLESVEAREQFF.

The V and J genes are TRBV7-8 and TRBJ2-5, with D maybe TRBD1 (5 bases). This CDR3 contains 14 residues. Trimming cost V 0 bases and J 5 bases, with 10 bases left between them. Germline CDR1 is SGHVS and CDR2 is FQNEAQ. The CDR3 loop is CASSLASRAETQYF. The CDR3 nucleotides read TGTGCCAGCAGCTTAGCATCCAGGGCTGAGACCCAGTACTTC.

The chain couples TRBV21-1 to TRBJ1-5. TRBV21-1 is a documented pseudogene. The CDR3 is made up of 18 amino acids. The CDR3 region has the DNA TGTGCCAGCAGCAAAGATCGATCGCCAGGAGGAATTGCGCAGCCCCAGCATTTT. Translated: CASSKDRSPGGIAQPQHF.

This CDR3 is CASSNRQGGNQPQHF. CDR3 DNA sequence: TGTGCCAGCAGCAACAGACAGGGAGGCAATCAGCCCCAGCATTTT. The rearrangement joins TRBV6-2 or TRBV6-3 to TRBJ1-5; 7 bases agree with TRBD1. V shed 6 bases, J shed 2 bases, and the junction held 7 bases outside the gene matches. Germline V lookup: CDR1 MNHEY, CDR2 SVGEGT. This CDR3 has 15 residues.

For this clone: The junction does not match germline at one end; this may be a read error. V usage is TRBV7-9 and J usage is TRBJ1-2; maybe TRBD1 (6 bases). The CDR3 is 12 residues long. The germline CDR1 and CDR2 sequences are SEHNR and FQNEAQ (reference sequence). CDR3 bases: TGTGCCAGCAGCTTAGAGAGGGGGATAAATTCATTC. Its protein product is CASSLERGINSF.

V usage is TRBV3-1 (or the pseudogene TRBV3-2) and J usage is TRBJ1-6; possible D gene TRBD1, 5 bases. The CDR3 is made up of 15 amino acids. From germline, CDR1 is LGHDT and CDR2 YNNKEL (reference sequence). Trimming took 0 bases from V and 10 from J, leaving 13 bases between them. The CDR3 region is CASSQDSARGSPLHF. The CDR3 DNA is TGTGCCAGCAGCCAAGATTCTGCCCGGGGGTCACCCCTCCACTTT.

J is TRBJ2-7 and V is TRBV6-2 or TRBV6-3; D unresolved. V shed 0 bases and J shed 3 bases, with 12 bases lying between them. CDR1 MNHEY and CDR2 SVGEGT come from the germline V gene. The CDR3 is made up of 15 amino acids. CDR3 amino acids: CASSYSWQDYYEQYF. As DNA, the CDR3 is TGTGCCAGCAGTTACTCTTGGCAGGATTACTACGAGCAGTACTTC.

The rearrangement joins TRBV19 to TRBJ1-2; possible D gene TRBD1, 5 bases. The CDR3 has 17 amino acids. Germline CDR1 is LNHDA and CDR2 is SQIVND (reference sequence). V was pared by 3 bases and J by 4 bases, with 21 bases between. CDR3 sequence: CASSMSRDSLLIYGYTF. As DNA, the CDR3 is TGTGCCAGTAGTATGAGCAGGGACTCGCTACTTATCTATGGCTACACCTTC.

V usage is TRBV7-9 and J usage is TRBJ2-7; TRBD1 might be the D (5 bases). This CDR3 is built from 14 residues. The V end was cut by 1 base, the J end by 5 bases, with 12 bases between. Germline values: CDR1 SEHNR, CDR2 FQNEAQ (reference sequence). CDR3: CASSLGLGVDEQYF. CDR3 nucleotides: TGTGCCAGCAGCTTAGGTTTAGGGGTCGACGAGCAGTACTTC.

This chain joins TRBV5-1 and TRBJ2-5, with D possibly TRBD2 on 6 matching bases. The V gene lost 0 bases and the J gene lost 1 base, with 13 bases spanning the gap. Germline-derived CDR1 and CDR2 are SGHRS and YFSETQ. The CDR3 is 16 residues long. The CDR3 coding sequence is TGCGCCAGCAGCTTGGGGGGAGGCACAGTCCAAGAGACCCAGTACTTC. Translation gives CASSLGGGTVQETQYF.

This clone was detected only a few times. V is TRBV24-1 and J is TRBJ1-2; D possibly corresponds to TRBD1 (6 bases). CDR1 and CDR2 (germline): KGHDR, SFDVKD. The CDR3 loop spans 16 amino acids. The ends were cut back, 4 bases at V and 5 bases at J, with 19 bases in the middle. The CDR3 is CATSDGRTDDIYGYTF. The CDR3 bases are TGTGCCACCAGTGACGGTCGGACAGACGACATTTATGGCTACACCTTC.

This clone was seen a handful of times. CDR3 loop: CASSYKLAGFFTGELFF. The CDR3 nucleotides read TGTGCCAGCAGTTACAAACTAGCGGGGTTTTTCACCGGGGAGCTGTTTTTT. The genes are TRBV6-2 or TRBV6-3 and TRBJ2-2, with 10 bases matching TRBD2. J gave up 4 bases and V 2 bases, and 7 bases lay outside the gene matches. CDR3 size: 17 residues. CDR1 MNHEY and CDR2 SVGEGT come from the germline V gene.

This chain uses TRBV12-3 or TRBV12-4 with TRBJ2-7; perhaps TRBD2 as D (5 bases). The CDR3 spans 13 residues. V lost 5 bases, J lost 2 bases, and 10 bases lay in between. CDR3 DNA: TGTGCCAGCAGTCCGGGAACTACCTACGAGCAGTACTTC. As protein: CASSPGTTYEQYF.